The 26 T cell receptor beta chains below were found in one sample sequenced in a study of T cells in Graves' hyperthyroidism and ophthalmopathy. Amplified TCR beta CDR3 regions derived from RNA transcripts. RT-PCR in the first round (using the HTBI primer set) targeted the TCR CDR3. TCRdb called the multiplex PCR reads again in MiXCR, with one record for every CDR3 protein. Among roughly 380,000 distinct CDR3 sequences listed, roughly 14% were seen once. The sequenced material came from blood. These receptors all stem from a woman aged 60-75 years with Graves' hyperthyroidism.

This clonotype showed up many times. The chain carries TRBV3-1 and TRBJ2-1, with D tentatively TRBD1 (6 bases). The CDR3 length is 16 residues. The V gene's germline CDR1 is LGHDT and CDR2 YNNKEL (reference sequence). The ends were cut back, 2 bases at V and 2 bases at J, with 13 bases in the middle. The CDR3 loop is CASSQWGRQAYNEQFF. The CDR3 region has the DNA TGTGCCAGCAGCCAATGGGGGCGACAAGCCTACAATGAGCAGTTCTTC.

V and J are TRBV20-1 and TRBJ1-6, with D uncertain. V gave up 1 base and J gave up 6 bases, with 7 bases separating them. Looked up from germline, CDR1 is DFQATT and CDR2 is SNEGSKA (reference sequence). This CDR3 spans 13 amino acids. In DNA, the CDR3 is TGCAGTGCTAGAGGACGGTTTAATTCACCCCTCCACTTT. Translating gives CSARGRFNSPLHF.

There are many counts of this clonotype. This CDR3 is CAISEGAEETQYF. CDR3 DNA: TGTGCCATCAGTGAAGGGGCAGAAGAGACCCAGTACTTC. The chain couples TRBV10-3 to TRBJ2-5; tentative D call: TRBD1 (5 bases). Germline V gives CDR1 ENHRY, CDR2 SYGVKD. This CDR3 contains 13 residues. V was cut by 3 bases and J by 3 bases, with 8 bases left in between.

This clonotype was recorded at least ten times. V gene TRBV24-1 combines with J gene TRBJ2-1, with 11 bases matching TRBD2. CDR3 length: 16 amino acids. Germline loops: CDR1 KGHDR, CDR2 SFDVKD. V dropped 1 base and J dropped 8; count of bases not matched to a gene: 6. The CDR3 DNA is TGTGCCACCAGTGATTTATTGACTAGCGGGATTGATGAGCAGTTCTTC. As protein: CATSDLLTSGIDEQFF.

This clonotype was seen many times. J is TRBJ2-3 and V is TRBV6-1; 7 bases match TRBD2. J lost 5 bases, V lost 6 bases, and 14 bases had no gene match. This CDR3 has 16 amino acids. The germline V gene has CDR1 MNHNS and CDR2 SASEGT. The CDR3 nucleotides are TGTGCCAGCAGCCAACAGTTTGCGGGAGTCGGAGATACGCAGTATTTT. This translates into CASSQQFAGVGDTQYF.

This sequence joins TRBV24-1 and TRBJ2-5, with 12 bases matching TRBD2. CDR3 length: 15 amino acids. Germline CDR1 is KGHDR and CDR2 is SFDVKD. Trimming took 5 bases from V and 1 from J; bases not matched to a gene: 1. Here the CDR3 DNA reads TGTGCCACCAGTGGGACTAGCGGGATCCAAGAGACCCAGTACTTC. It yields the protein CATSGTSGIQETQYF.

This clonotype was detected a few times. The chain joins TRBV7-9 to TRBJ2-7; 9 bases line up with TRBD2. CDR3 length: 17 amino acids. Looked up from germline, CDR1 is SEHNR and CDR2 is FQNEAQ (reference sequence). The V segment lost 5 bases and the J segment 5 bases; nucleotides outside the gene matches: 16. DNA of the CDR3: TGTGCCAGCAGCCCCACCACGCCAGCGGGAGGCTTGGACGAGCAGTACTTC. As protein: CASSPTTPAGGLDEQYF.

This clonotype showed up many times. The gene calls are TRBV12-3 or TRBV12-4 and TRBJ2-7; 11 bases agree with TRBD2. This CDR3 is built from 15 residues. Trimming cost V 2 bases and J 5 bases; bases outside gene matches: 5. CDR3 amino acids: CASSLTMGLADEQYF. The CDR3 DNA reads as TGTGCCAGCAGTTTAACGATGGGACTAGCGGACGAGCAGTACTTC.

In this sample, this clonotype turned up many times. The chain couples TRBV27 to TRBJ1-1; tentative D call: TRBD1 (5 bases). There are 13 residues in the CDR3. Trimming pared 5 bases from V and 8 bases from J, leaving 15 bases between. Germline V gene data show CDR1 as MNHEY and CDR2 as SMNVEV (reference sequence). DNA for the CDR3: TGTGCCAGCAGTGTCTACCAGGGAGCGGAAGCTTTCTTT. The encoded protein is CASSVYQGAEAFF.

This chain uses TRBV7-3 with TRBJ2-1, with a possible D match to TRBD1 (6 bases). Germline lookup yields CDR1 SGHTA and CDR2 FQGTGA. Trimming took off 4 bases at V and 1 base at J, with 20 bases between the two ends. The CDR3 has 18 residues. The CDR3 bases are TGTGCCAGCAGCTCGACCCCACAGGGCGAGGGTTCCTACAATGAGCAGTTCTTC. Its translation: CASSSTPQGEGSYNEQFF.

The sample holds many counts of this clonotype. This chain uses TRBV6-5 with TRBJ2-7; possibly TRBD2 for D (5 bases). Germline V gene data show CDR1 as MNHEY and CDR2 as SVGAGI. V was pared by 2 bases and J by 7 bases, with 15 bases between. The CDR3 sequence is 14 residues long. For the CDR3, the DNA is TGTGCCAGCAGTTACGGATCACCTTCGGGGGAGCAGTACTTC. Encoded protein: CASSYGSPSGEQYF.

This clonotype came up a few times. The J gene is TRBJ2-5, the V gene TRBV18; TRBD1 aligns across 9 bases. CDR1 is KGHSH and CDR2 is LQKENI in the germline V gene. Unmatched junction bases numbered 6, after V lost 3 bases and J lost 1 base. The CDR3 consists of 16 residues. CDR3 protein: CASSPADRGRQETQYF. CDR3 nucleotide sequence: TGTGCCAGCTCACCGGCGGACAGGGGACGCCAAGAGACCCAGTACTTC.

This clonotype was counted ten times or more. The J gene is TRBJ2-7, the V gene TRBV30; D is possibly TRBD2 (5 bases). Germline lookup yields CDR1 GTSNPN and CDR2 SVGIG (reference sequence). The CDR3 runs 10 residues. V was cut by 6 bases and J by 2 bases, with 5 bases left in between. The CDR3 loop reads CACGTYEQYF. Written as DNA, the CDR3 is TGTGCCTGCGGGACCTACGAGCAGTACTTC.

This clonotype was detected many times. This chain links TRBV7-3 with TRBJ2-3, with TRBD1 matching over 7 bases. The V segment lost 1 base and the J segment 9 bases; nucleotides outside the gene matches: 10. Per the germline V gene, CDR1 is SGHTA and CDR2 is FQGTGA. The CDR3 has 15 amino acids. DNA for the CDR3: TGTGCCAGCAGCTTAAATGCCAGGGGGAGAGGGACGCAGTATTTT. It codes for CASSLNARGRGTQYF.

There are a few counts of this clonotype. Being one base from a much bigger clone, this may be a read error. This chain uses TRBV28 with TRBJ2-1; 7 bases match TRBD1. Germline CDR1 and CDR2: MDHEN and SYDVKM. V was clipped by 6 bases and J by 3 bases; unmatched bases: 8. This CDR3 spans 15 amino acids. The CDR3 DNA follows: TGTGCCAGCAGCATCTCCGGGACAGTCTACAATGAGCAGTTCTTC. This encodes CASSISGTVYNEQFF.

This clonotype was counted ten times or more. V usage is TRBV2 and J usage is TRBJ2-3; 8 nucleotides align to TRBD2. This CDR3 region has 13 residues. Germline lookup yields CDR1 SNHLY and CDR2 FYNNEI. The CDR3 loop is CTGTGLVYHTQYF. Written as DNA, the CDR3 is TGTACCGGGACGGGACTAGTTTACCATACGCAGTATTTT.

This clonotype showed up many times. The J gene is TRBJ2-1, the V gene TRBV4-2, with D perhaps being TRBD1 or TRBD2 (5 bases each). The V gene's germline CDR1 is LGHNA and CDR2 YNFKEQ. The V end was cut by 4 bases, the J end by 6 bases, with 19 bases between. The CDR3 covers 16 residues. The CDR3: CASSRGRGALSNEQFF. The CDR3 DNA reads TGTGCCAGCAGCCGAGGACGAGGGGCTCTGTCCAATGAGCAGTTCTTC.

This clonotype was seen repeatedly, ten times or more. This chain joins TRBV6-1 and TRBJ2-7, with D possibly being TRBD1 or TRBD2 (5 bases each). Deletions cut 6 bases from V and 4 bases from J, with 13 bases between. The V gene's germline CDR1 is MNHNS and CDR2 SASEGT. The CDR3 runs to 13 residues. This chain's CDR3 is CASRGDPPYEQYF. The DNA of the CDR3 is TGTGCCAGCAGAGGGGACCCACCTTACGAGCAGTACTTC.

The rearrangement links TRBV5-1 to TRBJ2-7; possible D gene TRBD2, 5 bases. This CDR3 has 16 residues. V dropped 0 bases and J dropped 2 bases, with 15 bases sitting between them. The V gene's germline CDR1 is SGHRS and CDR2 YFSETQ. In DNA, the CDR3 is TGCGCCAGCAGCTTGGAAGTCGTTAGCGCCGCCTACGAGCAGTACTTC. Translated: CASSLEVVSAAYEQYF.

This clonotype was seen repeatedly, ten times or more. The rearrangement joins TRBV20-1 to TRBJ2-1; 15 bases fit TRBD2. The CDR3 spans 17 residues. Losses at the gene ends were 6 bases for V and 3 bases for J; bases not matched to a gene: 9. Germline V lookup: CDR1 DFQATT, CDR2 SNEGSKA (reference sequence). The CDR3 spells CSAWGTSGRSVYNEQFF. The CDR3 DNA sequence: TGCAGTGCGTGGGGGACTAGCGGGAGGAGCGTCTACAATGAGCAGTTCTTC.

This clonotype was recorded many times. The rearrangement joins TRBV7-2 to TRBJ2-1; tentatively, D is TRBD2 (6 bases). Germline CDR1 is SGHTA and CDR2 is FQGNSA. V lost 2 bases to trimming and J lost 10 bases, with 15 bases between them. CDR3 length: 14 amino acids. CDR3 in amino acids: CASSLPLGGQEQFF. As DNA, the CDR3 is TGTGCCAGCAGCTTACCGTTGGGGGGTCAGGAGCAGTTCTTC.

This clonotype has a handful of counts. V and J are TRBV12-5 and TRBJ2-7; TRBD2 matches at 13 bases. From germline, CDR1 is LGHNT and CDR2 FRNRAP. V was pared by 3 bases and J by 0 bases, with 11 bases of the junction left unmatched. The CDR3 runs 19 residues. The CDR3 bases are TGTGCTAGTGGTTTAAGACACGGGACTAGCGGGACCAGCTCCTACGAGCAGTACTTC. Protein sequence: CASGLRHGTSGTSSYEQYF.

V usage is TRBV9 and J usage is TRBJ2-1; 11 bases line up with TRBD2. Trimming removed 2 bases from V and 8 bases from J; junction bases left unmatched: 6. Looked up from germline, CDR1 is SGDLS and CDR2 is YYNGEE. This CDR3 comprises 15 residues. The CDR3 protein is CASSVEGLAAYEQFF. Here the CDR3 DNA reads TGTGCCAGCAGCGTGGAGGGACTAGCGGCCTATGAGCAGTTCTTC.

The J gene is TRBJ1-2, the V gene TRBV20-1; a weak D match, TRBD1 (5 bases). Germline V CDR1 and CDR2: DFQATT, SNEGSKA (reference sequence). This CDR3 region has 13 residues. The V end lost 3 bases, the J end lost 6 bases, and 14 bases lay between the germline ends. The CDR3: CSARARDINGYTF. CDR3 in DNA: TGCAGTGCTAGGGCCAGGGATATAAATGGCTACACCTTC.

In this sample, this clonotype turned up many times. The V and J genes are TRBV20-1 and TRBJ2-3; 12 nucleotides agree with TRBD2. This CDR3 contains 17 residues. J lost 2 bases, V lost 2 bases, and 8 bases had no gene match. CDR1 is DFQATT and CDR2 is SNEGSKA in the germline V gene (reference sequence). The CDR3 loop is CSARSTSGRWHTDTQYF. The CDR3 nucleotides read TGCAGTGCTAGATCTACTAGCGGGAGGTGGCACACAGATACGCAGTATTTT.

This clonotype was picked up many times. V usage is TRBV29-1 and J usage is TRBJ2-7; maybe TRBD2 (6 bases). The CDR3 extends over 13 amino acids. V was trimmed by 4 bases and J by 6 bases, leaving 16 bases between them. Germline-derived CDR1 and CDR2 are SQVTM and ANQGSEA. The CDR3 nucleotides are TGCAGCGTTGTAAAGGCATCGGAGGGCGAGCAGTACTTC. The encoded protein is CSVVKASEGEQYF.